These T cell receptor beta chains were read from a single sample in a study of molecular identifiers for immune sequencing clone quantification. TCRdb re-derived calls from the PCR reads in MiXCR, one entry per CDR3 protein. The sample holds about 500,000 distinct CDR3 sequences, roughly 26% seen once. Input material: naive CD8+ T cells from blood, with Jurkat cell RNA spiked in. Receptors were obtained from a human donor in good health. Some libraries in this study had Jurkat cell RNA spiked in. Each CDR3 is given with its conserved first and last residue. Fields, in order: V gene, J gene, D gene, clone size, CDR3 DNA, CDR3 protein. The D gene is left open where the match is weak. Some rows have no size entry. The others give once, few or many, or a class for an expanded clone.

TRBV19	TRBJ2-7	TRBD2	few	TGTGCCAGTACTCCCGGCGGGGGGGGAACCTACGAGCAGTACTTC	CASTPGGGGTYEQYF
TRBV6-6	TRBJ1-1	TRBD1	few	TGTGCCAGCAGTTATGGGACAGGGATCCCTGAAGCTTTCTTT	CASSYGTGIPEAFF
TRBV10-3	TRBJ1-5	.	.	TGTGCCATCGGTGACGGCACCACCCTAAATCAGCCCCAGCATTTT	CAIGDGTTLNQPQHF
TRBV19	TRBJ1-6	TRBD1	few	TGTGCCAGTAGTCTTACAGGGGAAGGAGGAAATTCACCCCTCCACTTT	CASSLTGEGGNSPLHF
TRBV11-2	TRBJ2-5	.	few	TGTGCCAGCACCGACCTCGTACAGATTAGAGAGACCCAGTACTTC	CASTDLVQIRETQYF
TRBV29-1	TRBJ1-1	TRBD1	many	TGCAGCGTAGCTCCGGGACAGCTTAACACTGAAGCTTTCTTT	CSVAPGQLNTEAFF
TRBV6-5	TRBJ2-1	.	.	TGTGCCAGCAGACAGACCCCTGCGACCTACAATGAGCAGTTCTTC	CASRQTPATYNEQFF
TRBV27	TRBJ2-7	.	.	TGTGCCAGCAGTTTAACCGGGTTCTCCTACGAGCAGTACTTC	CASSLTGFSYEQYF
TRBV20-1	TRBJ2-5	TRBD2	.	TGCAGTGCTAGAGACCTAGCGGGATGGGGGGGTGAGACCCAGTACTTC	CSARDLAGWGGETQYF
TRBV7-2	TRBJ2-3	.	many	TGTGCCAGCAGCCCCTTAGGCCGCGGGGGCTACACAGATACGCAGTATTTT	CASSPLGRGGYTDTQYF
TRBV30	TRBJ2-7	TRBD2	.	TGTGCCTGGAGTGTGAGCGGGGGGTCCGACGAGCAGTACTTC	CAWSVSGGSDEQYF
TRBV29-1	TRBJ2-3	TRBD1	many	TGCAGCGTTGATGATCTAGGACAGGAGGGCACAGATACGCAGTATTTT	CSVDDLGQEGTDTQYF
TRBV5-4	TRBJ2-3	TRBD2	many	TGTGCCAGCAGCTATAGCGGGGGTGTCGATACGCAGTATTTT	CASSYSGGVDTQYF
TRBV6-5	TRBJ2-1	.	many	TGTGCCAGCAGTTACGCCCTAGATATGTGGTTCTTC	CASSYALDMWFF
TRBV5-8	TRBJ2-5	.	few	TGTGCCAGCAGCTTGGTAGTCGAGACCCAGTACTTC	CASSLVVETQYF
TRBV20-1	TRBJ2-7	.	many	TGCAGTGCTCCATGGACAGATTACTACGAGCAGTACTTC	CSAPWTDYYEQYF
TRBV4-2	TRBJ2-3	.	few	TGTGCCAGCAGCCAAGATTTCAGGGTAATTAAAGCAGATACGCAGTATTTT	CASSQDFRVIKADTQYF
TRBV9	TRBJ1-4	.	.	TGTGCCAGCAGCGAAGGAACTGCAACTAATGAAAAACTGTTTTTT	CASSEGTATNEKLFF
TRBV5-1	TRBJ2-7	.	.	TGCGCCAGCAGCTGGACCTACGGAAGCTCCTACGAGCAGTACTTC	CASSWTYGSSYEQYF
TRBV13	TRBJ2-5	.	.	TGTGCCAGCAGCTTAGCTTCAGGGGAGACCCAGTACTTC	CASSLASGETQYF
TRBV6-5	TRBJ1-2	.	many	TGTGCCAGCAGTTACGTGGACAGCTTTTATGGCTACACCTTC	CASSYVDSFYGYTF
TRBV10-2	TRBJ2-7	TRBD1	.	TGCGCCAGCAGTACAGGACAGGGGGTGGAAGAGCAGTACTTC	CASSTGQGVEEQYF
TRBV7-6	TRBJ2-5	TRBD1	few	TGTGCCAGCAGCTTACCAGGACAGGGGGGGGAGACCCAGTACTTC	CASSLPGQGGETQYF
TRBV20-1	TRBJ2-7	.	.	TGCAGTGCTAGAAGTAACGGGGGAGCCACGCCCTACGAGCAGTACTTC	CSARSNGGATPYEQYF
TRBV20-1	TRBJ2-7	TRBD2	.	TGCAGTGCTTTAGCGGGAGTCGAGCAGTACTTC	CSALAGVEQYF
TRBV7-6	TRBJ2-2	.	few	TGTGCCAGCAGCTCTCGGGACTCGAACACCGGGGAGCTGTTTTTT	CASSSRDSNTGELFF
TRBV7-9	TRBJ2-7	.	.	TGTGCCAGCAGTTCTACCAGCGCCGAGGTGCAGTACTTC	CASSSTSAEVQYF
TRBV4-3	TRBJ2-2	.	.	TGCGCCAGCAGCCAAGATGGGGACGGGAGTGTTTTCGCCGGGGAGCTGTTTTTT	CASSQDGDGSVFAGELFF
TRBV19	TRBJ1-5	.	few	TGTGCCAGTAGTCCCGGGGAGAGGGGCAATCAGCCCCAGCATTTT	CASSPGERGNQPQHF
TRBV20-1	TRBJ2-1	TRBD2	.	TGCAGTGCGAGAGGGACTAGCGGGGGGGCCGTGGATGAGCAGTTCTTC	CSARGTSGGAVDEQFF
TRBV7-6	TRBJ2-1	.	.	TGTGCCAGCAGCTTAGTAACGGGGCGCAATGAGCAGTTCTTC	CASSLVTGRNEQFF
TRBV28	TRBJ1-2	.	.	TGTGCCGGCAGTTCCACAATGGACTATGGCTACACCTTC	CAGSSTMDYGYTF
TRBV12-3/TRBV12-4	TRBJ1-1	.	few	TGTGCCAGCAGTTCGTTCTTTGGGCGGACTGAAGCTTTCTTT	CASSSFFGRTEAFF
TRBV13	TRBJ2-1	.	.	TGTGCCAGCAGCTTAGAGAGGTCCAATGAGCAGTTCTTC	CASSLERSNEQFF
TRBV28	TRBJ2-7	TRBD1	many	TGTGCCAGCAGTTTCGACAGGGACGAGCAGTACTTC	CASSFDRDEQYF
TRBV4-2	TRBJ2-7	.	many	TGTGCCAGCAGCCAAGATCCAGTAGGATCCTACGAGCAGTACTTC	CASSQDPVGSYEQYF
TRBV4-3	TRBJ2-6	.	once	TGCGCCAGCAGCCAAAGTGTCGTTGGGGCCAACGTCCTGCCTTTC	CASSQSVVGANVLPF
TRBV6-6	TRBJ1-5	.	many	TGTGCCAGCAGTTGGGGCGATTTGTATCAGCCCCAGCATTTT	CASSWGDLYQPQHF
TRBV24-1	TRBJ2-1	.	few	TGTGCCACCAGTGATATATCAGTGACTAAGAGCTCCTACAATGAGCAGTTCTTC	CATSDISVTKSSYNEQFF
TRBV7-2	TRBJ2-3	TRBD1	many	TGTGCCAGCAGCCCCTTGGGACAGGGCGCAGATACGCAGTATTTT	CASSPLGQGADTQYF
TRBV7-9	TRBJ2-7	TRBD2	many	TGTGCCATCCTCCGCTTGCGGGAGTTGGAGCAGTACTTC	CAILRLRELEQYF
TRBV4-3	TRBJ1-5	.	few	TGCGCCAGCAGCCAAGATTGGGAAGGGGGTTATCAGCCCCAGCATTTT	CASSQDWEGGYQPQHF
TRBV15	TRBJ1-1	.	many	TGTGCCACCAGCAGAGAGGTAAACACTGAAGCTTTCTTT	CATSREVNTEAFF
TRBV7-6	TRBJ2-7	.	many	TGTGCCAGCAGTTCGGGGGACTCCTCCTACGAGCAGTACTTC	CASSSGDSSYEQYF
TRBV24-1	TRBJ2-5	.	few	TGTGCCACCAGTGAGTGGGAGACCCAGTACTTC	CATSEWETQYF
TRBV6-2/TRBV6-3	TRBJ2-2	.	.	TGTGCCAGCAGTTACCTATGGTCCGGGGAGCTGTTTTTT	CASSYLWSGELFF
TRBV4-3	TRBJ1-1	.	.	TGCGCCAGCCGCCAACGGAGCTTGAACACTGAAGCTTTCTTT	CASRQRSLNTEAFF
TRBV6-1	TRBJ2-3	.	few	TGTGCCAGCAGCCGGGAATACACAGATACGCAGTATTTT	CASSREYTDTQYF
TRBV27	TRBJ2-2	.	.	TGTGCCAGCAGAAAAAAGATGACAGAAACCAACACCGGGGAGCTGTTTTTT	CASRKKMTETNTGELFF
TRBV9	TRBJ1-3	.	many	TGTGCCAGCAGTGAACAGATAACCTATGGACCTGGAAACACCATATATTTT	CASSEQITYGPGNTIYF
TRBV12-3/TRBV12-4	TRBJ2-5	.	.	TGTGCCAGCAGTTTAGATTTGGAAGAGACCCAGTACTTC	CASSLDLEETQYF
TRBV19	TRBJ2-3	TRBD2	few	TGTGCCAGTAGTGCGGGGGCAGATACGCAGTATTTT	CASSAGADTQYF
TRBV24-1	TRBJ2-3	TRBD2	.	TGTGCCACCAGTAATGGTCTAGCGGGACCCAAAGAGTATTTT	CATSNGLAGPKEYF
TRBV5-6	TRBJ1-5	.	many	TGTGCCAGCAGCTCCGGGACCGGGCCCCAGCATTTT	CASSSGTGPQHF
TRBV10-2	TRBJ2-6	TRBD2	many	TGCGCCAGCAGTGTATCGCGGGGGACTGGGGCCAACGTCCTGACTTTC	CASSVSRGTGANVLTF
TRBV27	TRBJ2-3	.	.	TGTGCCAGCAGTTTAGGGACAAGGCTTGGCACAGATACGCAGTATTTT	CASSLGTRLGTDTQYF
TRBV27	TRBJ1-5	.	.	TGTGCCAGCACCTCTAGTGGCAGCAATCAGCCCCAGCATTTT	CASTSSGSNQPQHF
TRBV7-2	TRBJ2-3	TRBD2	few	TGTGCCAGCAGCTTAGTTGCGGGGGGGTCGCGGTCAGATACGCAGTATTTT	CASSLVAGGSRSDTQYF
TRBV5-1	TRBJ2-2	TRBD1	.	TGCGCCAGCAGCTGGCGACAGGGGGCGAACACCGAGGAGCTGTTTTTT	CASSWRQGANTEELFF
TRBV14	TRBJ2-7	.	few	TGTGCCAGCAGCCAAGTTAGGTCCTACGAGCAGTACTTC	CASSQVRSYEQYF